A single sample is the source of the 27 T cell receptor beta chains below, sequenced in a study of blood T cell repertoires in COVID-19. Measured with immunoSEQ multiplex PCR; TCRdb has only the in-frame clones, and not every one. Here the sample spans under 300,000 clones, around 87% being singletons. Sequencing was done on a sample of peripheral blood. Receptor source: a woman aged 70-85 years with active or convalescent COVID-19.

V is TRBV6-5 and J is TRBJ1-2; D not certain. Germline loops: CDR1 MNHEY, CDR2 SVGAGI. Trimming removed 4 bases from V and 4 bases from J, with 7 bases in between. The CDR3 loop spans 12 amino acids. The CDR3: CASSSSLYGYTF. The CDR3 region has the DNA TGTGCCAGCAGTTCCTCCCTCTATGGCTACACCTTC.

The genes are TRBV6-2 or TRBV6-3 and TRBJ2-1; maybe TRBD2 (6 bases). V was pared by 4 bases and J by 15 bases, with 16 bases between. The CDR3 is 12 residues long. Germline V CDR1 and CDR2: MNHEY, SVGEGT. The CDR3 sequence is CASSSLERRGFF. DNA of the CDR3: TGTGCCAGCAGTTCCCTAGAGAGGAGGGGGTTCTTC.

V is TRBV4-2 and J is TRBJ2-3; 11 bases map to TRBD2. The CDR3 has 19 amino acids. Looked up from germline, CDR1 is LGHNA and CDR2 is YNFKEQ. The trim removed 4 bases at V and 0 bases at J, leaving 12 bases unmatched. In nucleotides, the CDR3 is TGTGCCAGCAGCCCGGGGCTAGCGGGGGGTCCATCCAGCACAGATACGCAGTATTTT. Its protein is CASSPGLAGGPSSTDTQYF.

The chain links TRBV7-2 to TRBJ1-2; D is unclear. The germline CDR1 and CDR2 sequences are SGHTA and FQGNSA. The CDR3 sequence is 15 residues long. The V end lost 0 bases, the J end lost 1 base, and 9 bases lay between the germline ends. CDR3 region: CASSLAQLRNYGYTF. The CDR3 DNA follows: TGTGCCAGCAGCTTAGCCCAACTACGTAACTATGGCTACACCTTC.

The V and J genes are TRBV4-2 and TRBJ2-1; 8 bases agree with TRBD2. The length of the CDR3 is 16 residues. V dropped 5 bases and J dropped 5; count of bases not matched to a gene: 11. The V gene's germline CDR1 is LGHNA and CDR2 YNFKEQ. Written as DNA, the CDR3 is TGTGCCAGCAGCACCCTGGCGGGGGGCGGGGACAATGAGCAGTTCTTC. Amino acids: CASSTLAGGGDNEQFF.

The chain carries TRBV6-5 and TRBJ2-2, with a weak D call TRBD1 (6 bases). V lost 2 bases to trimming and J lost 5 bases, with 12 bases between them. The CDR3 runs to 15 residues. CDR1 MNHEY and CDR2 SVGAGI come from the germline V gene. The DNA of the CDR3 is TGTGCCAGCAGTTACCGAGACAGGCGGACCGGGGAGCTGTTTTTT. Protein sequence: CASSYRDRRTGELFF.

The CDR3 loop is CASSQVGTGESPLHF. In DNA, the CDR3 is TGTGCCAGCAGCCAAGTTGGGACAGGGGAATCACCCCTCCACTTT. The rearrangement joins TRBV3-1 (or the pseudogene TRBV3-2) to TRBJ1-6; 10 bases match TRBD1. Germline CDR1 reads LGHDT; CDR2 reads YNNKEL (reference sequence). CDR3 size: 15 residues. Trimming at V came to 1 base and at J to 10 bases, leaving 4 bases not matched to a gene.

The DNA for the CDR3 is TGTGCCTGGACCTCGGGGGGGGAATACTACGAGCAGTACTTC. Protein sequence: CAWTSGGEYYEQYF. This chain connects TRBV30 to TRBJ2-7; 8 bases fit TRBD2. The CDR3 has 14 amino acids. In germline, CDR1 is GTSNPN, CDR2 SVGIG (reference sequence). After removal of 4 bases from V and 3 bases from J, the junction contained 8 bases not matched to a gene.

The rearrangement joins TRBV19 to TRBJ1-5, with 7 bases matching TRBD1. This CDR3 is 14 amino acids long. Germline CDR1 and CDR2: LNHDA and SQIVND (reference sequence). J gave up 1 base and V 7 bases, and 4 bases lay outside the gene matches. For the CDR3, the DNA is TGTGCCAGTAATCTACAGGGGAGCAATCAGCCCCAGCATTTT. Its translation is CASNLQGSNQPQHF.

The V gene is TRBV7-2, the J gene TRBJ2-1, with 8 nucleotides matching TRBD2. V was clipped by 5 bases and J by 9 bases; unmatched bases: 9. This CDR3 is 14 amino acids long. Germline V gene data show CDR1 as SGHTA and CDR2 as FQGNSA. CDR3 sequence: CASSLGTRRGEQFF. In DNA form, the CDR3 reads TGTGCCAGCAGCCTCGGGACTAGAAGGGGTGAGCAGTTCTTC. Based on the CDR3 plus reference TRBV7-2 and TRBJ2-1, the full variable domain is GAGVSQSPSNKVTEKGKDVELRCDPISGHTALYWYRQSLGQGLEFLIYFQGNSAPDKSGLPSDRFSAERTGGSVSTLTIQRTQQEDSAVYLCASSLGTRRGEQFFGPGTRLTVL.

The rearrangement links TRBV2 to TRBJ2-1; D possibly corresponds to TRBD1 (6 bases). This CDR3 is built from 16 residues. Germline CDR1 reads SNHLY; CDR2 reads FYNNEI. The V end lost 7 bases, the J end lost 0 bases, and 16 bases lay between the germline ends. Here the CDR3 reads CASIPPNRVSYNEQFF. As DNA, the CDR3 is TGTGCCAGCATACCGCCTAACAGGGTCTCCTACAATGAGCAGTTCTTC.

This clone was recorded once. V gene TRBV6-5 combines with J gene TRBJ1-1, with D uncertain. The CDR3 has 11 residues. CDR1 MNHEY and CDR2 SVGAGI come from the germline V gene. The V end was cut by 8 bases, the J end by 11 bases, with 15 bases between. The CDR3 reads CASVGGIRAFF. Written as DNA, the CDR3 is TGTGCCAGCGTCGGTGGTATCCGCGCTTTCTTT.

The chain is built from TRBV27 and TRBJ2-7, with unresolved D. This CDR3 is built from 13 residues. V lost 6 bases, J lost 0 bases, and 9 bases lay in between. Germline-derived CDR1 and CDR2 are MNHEY and SMNVEV (reference sequence). For the CDR3, the DNA is TGTGCCAGCAGGAATCAGATCTCCTACGAGCAGTACTTC. Its translation: CASRNQISYEQYF.

The chain couples TRBV6-2 or TRBV6-3 to TRBJ1-5; D call uncertain. With 5 bases removed from V and 9 bases from J, the gap between germline ends came to 14 bases. The V gene's germline CDR1 is MNHEY and CDR2 SVGEGT. The CDR3 is 13 amino acids. In DNA, the CDR3 is TGTGCCAGCAGTCTACAGCCCCAGAGGCCCCAGCATTTT. Amino acids: CASSLQPQRPQHF.

The gene calls are TRBV19 and TRBJ1-2; D remains ambiguous. V was cut by 4 bases and J by 4 bases, with 19 bases left in between. CDR3 length: 16 residues. The germline V gene has CDR1 LNHDA and CDR2 SQIVND (reference sequence). CDR3 nucleotides: TGTGCCAGTAGTAGGGCCCTCGACACGCACCTCTATGGCTACACCTTC. This sequence encodes CASSRALDTHLYGYTF.

The V gene is TRBV5-1, the J gene TRBJ1-5; a possible D gene is TRBD1 (5 bases). V was clipped by 1 base and J by 5 bases, with 10 bases between them. The V gene's germline CDR1 is SGHRS and CDR2 YFSETQ. The CDR3 has 14 amino acids. This CDR3 is CASSLLQGYQPQHF. For the CDR3, the DNA is TGCGCCAGCAGCTTGCTCCAGGGTTATCAGCCCCAGCATTTT. Variable domain in full (rest from reference TRBV5-1 and TRBJ1-5): KAGVTQTPRYLIKTRGQQVTLSCSPISGHRSVSWYQQTPGQGLQFLFEYFSETQRNKGNFPGRFSGRQFSNSRSEMNVSTLELGDSALYLCASSLLQGYQPQHFGDGTRLSIL.

This chain joins TRBV5-1 and TRBJ2-2; maybe TRBD1 (6 bases). The V end lost 2 bases, the J end lost 1 base, and 9 bases lay between the germline ends. The CDR3 loop spans 15 amino acids. Germline CDR1 SGHRS, CDR2 YFSETQ. The CDR3 sequence is CASSFGTQNTGELFF. The CDR3 DNA sequence: TGCGCCAGCAGCTTTGGGACACAGAACACCGGGGAGCTGTTTTTT.

The chain is built from TRBV6-5 and TRBJ1-2; 9 bases line up with TRBD1. The CDR3 runs to 15 residues. V lost 5 bases to trimming and J lost 4 bases; unmatched junction nucleotides: 8. Germline CDR1 and CDR2: MNHEY and SVGAGI. Here the CDR3 reads CASSPIGTGSYGYTF. The CDR3 DNA follows: TGTGCCAGCAGTCCCATAGGGACAGGGTCCTATGGCTACACCTTC.

The rearrangement joins TRBV4-3 to TRBJ2-1, with TRBD1 matching 7 bases. CDR1 and CDR2 from the germline V gene are LGHNA and YSLEER. Trimming at V came to 4 bases and at J to 4 bases, leaving 13 bases not matched to a gene. This CDR3 is built from 17 residues. The CDR3 DNA follows: TGCGCCAGCAGCCTCGGAGGACAGGCCAGCTGGTACAATGAGCAGTTCTTC. This sequence encodes CASSLGGQASWYNEQFF.

The gene calls are TRBV19 and TRBJ1-5; the match to TRBD1 covers 9 bases. The CDR3 length is 17 residues. The ends lost 8 bases at V and 1 base at J; junction bases unmatched: 12. Germline CDR1 reads LNHDA; CDR2 reads SQIVND (reference sequence). CDR3 nucleotides: TGTGCCAGTGCTCGGGACAGGGCAGATTGGAGCAATCAGCCCCAGCATTTT. This encodes CASARDRADWSNQPQHF. Combining the CDR3 with reference TRBV19 and TRBJ1-5 gives the whole variable domain DGGITQSPKYLFRKEGQNVTLSCEQNLNHDAMYWYRQDPGQGLRLIYYSQIVNDFQKGDIAEGYSVSREKKESFPLTVTSAQKNPTAFYLCASARDRADWSNQPQHFGDGTRLSIL.

The rearrangement links TRBV4-3 to TRBJ1-2; D uncertain. CDR1 is LGHNA, CDR2 YSLEER, per germline. V lost 0 bases and J 4 bases, leaving 12 bases between the germline ends. This CDR3 is 15 amino acids long. Here the CDR3 reads CASSQDLQARYGYTF. The CDR3 DNA follows: TGCGCCAGCAGCCAAGATCTGCAGGCGCGCTATGGCTACACCTTC.

The chain has TRBV16 and TRBJ1-5, with D unresolved. This CDR3 is built from 14 residues. In germline, CDR1 is KGHSY, CDR2 FQNENV. V gave up 6 bases and J gave up 1 base, with 10 bases separating them. For the CDR3, the DNA is TGTGCCAGCAGGCTGGAGGGCAGCAATCAGCCCCAGCATTTT. This sequence encodes CASRLEGSNQPQHF.

The rearrangement joins TRBV7-9 to TRBJ2-3, with 9 positions matching TRBD1. Germline CDR1 reads SEHNR; CDR2 reads FQNEAQ (reference sequence). CDR3 size: 13 residues. The V segment lost 10 bases and the J segment 4 bases; nucleotides outside the gene matches: 6. The CDR3 protein is CAIPGQGPDTQYF. The CDR3 DNA reads TGTGCCATTCCGGGACAGGGCCCAGATACGCAGTATTTT.

V gene TRBV4-3 combines with J gene TRBJ1-2; D gene ambiguous. The CDR3 consists of 16 residues. The V end lost 4 bases, the J end lost 1 base, and 16 bases lay between the germline ends. CDR1 is LGHNA and CDR2 is YSLEER in the germline V gene. Here the CDR3 reads CASSRSWREINYGYTF. The CDR3 coding sequence is TGCGCCAGCAGCCGTTCGTGGCGGGAGATTAACTATGGCTACACCTTC.

This chain uses TRBV10-2 with TRBJ1-1; 8 nucleotides align to TRBD1. CDR3 length: 16 residues. V lost 10 bases, J lost 7 bases, and 20 bases stayed unmatched. The germline CDR1 and CDR2 sequences are WSHSY and SAAADI. CDR3 region: CATRQGWGHTMSEAFF. CDR3 DNA sequence: TGCGCCACAAGACAGGGGTGGGGTCATACAATGAGTGAAGCTTTCTTT.

J is TRBJ2-1 and V is TRBV15; D is unresolved. This CDR3 region has 16 residues. Trimming cost V 0 bases and J 2 bases, with 11 bases left between them. Germline CDR1 is LNHNV and CDR2 is YYDKDF (reference sequence). DNA for the CDR3: TGTGCCACCAGCAGAGACGACATCCCTACCTACAATGAGCAGTTCTTC. This sequence encodes CATSRDDIPTYNEQFF.

The chain couples TRBV25-1 to TRBJ1-6, with D possibly TRBD1 on 5 matching bases. V gave up 6 bases and J gave up 5 bases, with 11 bases separating them. The CDR3 runs to 14 residues. Germline-derived CDR1 and CDR2 are MGHDK and SYGVNS. The chain's CDR3 is CASRKQVHNSPLHF. CDR3 DNA: TGTGCCAGCAGAAAACAGGTCCATAATTCACCCCTCCACTTT.